Listed below are T cell receptor beta chains from one sample, sequenced in a study of preoperative IRX-2 immunotherapy in early breast cancer. Assay: immunoSEQ multiplex PCR; the TCRdb copy retains only in-frame clones and omits some. This table holds 25,000 to 30,000 clones, 82% found once. This specimen was collected from a patient treated with IRX-2 immunotherapy. These receptors were obtained from a human donor with breast cancer. CDR3s include the opening cysteine and the closing phenylalanine or tryptophan. A D gene is named only where the DNA matches it firmly. Size is stated for part of the rows, as once, few or many counts, or as a class when the clone is expanded.

D	J	size	V	CDR3	DNA
TRBD1	TRBJ1-2	NA	TRBV5-1	CASSILQGDDGYTF	TGCGCCAGCAGCATTCTACAGGGGGACGATGGCTACACCTTC
NA	TRBJ1-4	once	TRBV11-3	CASSYRGAFDEKLFF	TGTGCCAGCAGCTATAGGGGGGCATTCGACGAAAAACTGTTTTTT
TRBD2	TRBJ2-3	large	TRBV6-8	CASRGLVSDTQYF	TGTGCCAGCAGGGGACTAGTGTCGGATACGCAGTATTTT
TRBD2	TRBJ2-1	NA	TRBV11-3	CASKGLAGVNEQFF	TGTGCCAGCAAGGGGTTAGCGGGAGTGAATGAGCAGTTCTTC
TRBD1	TRBJ2-2	few	TRBV6-8	CASSYSPRQGAGELFF	TGTGCCAGCAGTTACTCGCCTAGACAGGGGGCCGGGGAGCTGTTTTTT
TRBD1	TRBJ1-1	NA	TRBV28	CASSFRQGKTVLNTEAFF	TGTGCCAGCAGTTTCAGACAGGGTAAAACGGTCCTAAACACTGAAGCTTTCTTT
NA	TRBJ1-2	NA	TRBV18	CASSPSAGDGDGYTF	TGTGCCAGCTCACCCTCCGCCGGGGACGGAGATGGCTACACCTTC
TRBD2	TRBJ2-1	NA	TRBV29-1	CSVRGNSGIYNEQFF	TGCAGCGTGAGGGGGAATAGCGGGATCTACAATGAGCAGTTCTTC
TRBD2	TRBJ2-3	NA	TRBV5-1	CASSLVGGGLDTQYF	TGCGCCAGCAGCTTGGTTGGCGGGGGGCTGGATACGCAGTATTTT
NA	TRBJ2-3	NA	TRBV6-8	CASSPTGDTQYF	TGTGCCAGCAGCCCTACGGGAGATACGCAGTATTTT
NA	TRBJ1-4	once	TRBV7-1	CASSRSGNEKLFF	TGTGCCAGCAGCCGCTCAGGGAATGAAAAACTGTTTTTT
TRBD2	TRBJ2-1	NA	TRBV28	CASSLFTTSGGVQFF	TGTGCCAGCAGTTTATTTACCACTAGCGGGGGTGTGCAGTTCTTC
TRBD2	TRBJ2-1	NA	TRBV28	CASRFSGNDEQFF	TGTGCCAGCAGGTTTAGCGGGAACGATGAGCAGTTCTTC
NA	TRBJ1-1	NA	TRBV30	CAWSRDTNTEAFF	TGTGCCTGGAGCAGGGACACGAACACTGAAGCTTTCTTT
NA	TRBJ2-7	NA	TRBV11-3	CASSNREDPYEQYF	TGTGCCAGCAGCAACCGGGAAGATCCCTACGAGCAGTACTTC
NA	TRBJ1-2	NA	TRBV6-8	CASSIGRRSPGYTF	TGTGCCAGCAGTATCGGCCGCCGGTCACCCGGCTACACCTTC
NA	TRBJ2-3	NA	TRBV11-3	CASSPPFSEKPKDTQYF	TGTGCCAGCAGCCCTCCGTTCAGCGAAAAACCCAAAGATACGCAGTATTTT
TRBD1	TRBJ1-4	NA	TRBV11-3	CASSLGFRGSKEKLFF	TGTGCCAGCAGCTTGGGATTCAGGGGGTCAAAGGAAAAACTGTTTTTT
TRBD1	TRBJ1-2	few	TRBV6-8	CASSYSARGFRYTF	TGTGCCAGCAGTTACTCGGCCAGGGGGTTTCGCTACACCTTC
TRBD1	TRBJ1-2	NA	TRBV11-3	CASSPAGTVTRSYTF	TGTGCCAGCAGCCCGGCAGGGACAGTAACTAGAAGCTACACCTTC
NA	TRBJ1-3	NA	TRBV15	CATSRDGALAGNTIYF	TGTGCCACCAGCAGAGATGGGGCATTGGCTGGAAACACCATATATTTT
NA	TRBJ2-1	NA	TRBV19	CASSMFHLEYNEQFF	TGTGCCAGTAGTATGTTCCATTTAGAGTACAATGAGCAGTTCTTC
NA	TRBJ2-7	NA	TRBV5-1	CASSFGGAGATYEQYF	TGCGCCAGCAGCTTCGGAGGTGCCGGGGCGACCTACGAGCAGTACTTC
TRBD1	TRBJ2-7	NA	TRBV5-1	CASSRGQESNEQYF	TGCGCCAGCAGCAGGGGACAGGAATCAAACGAGCAGTACTTC
NA	TRBJ1-2	NA	TRBV6-8	CASSLDPDSFRGYTF	TGTGCCAGCAGTCTAGACCCTGACAGCTTTCGGGGCTACACCTTC
NA	TRBJ2-5	NA	TRBV11-3	CASSLKGEIETQYF	TGTGCCAGCAGCTTAAAGGGCGAAATAGAGACCCAGTACTTC